This T cell receptor beta chain was found in a study of shared clonotypes between healthy human individuals. The assay ran at deep level. This table comes from immunoSEQ multiplex PCR, and its TCRdb copy is limited to in-frame clones, with some not included. The top ten hold 0.37% of the sample, which has about 2.3 million clones, about 90% seen once. In germline, CDR1 is MNHEY, CDR2 SMNVEV (reference sequence). The CDR3 spans 16 residues. V was shortened by 4 bases and J by 11 bases, with 27 bases between the two germline ends. This chain links TRBV27 with TRBJ2-7, with a tentative D call TRBD2 (6 bases). The receptor was derived from a man younger than 35 in good health. Some clones in this sample may be carry-over from other donors' samples. The specimen was naive CD4+ T cells from PBMCs. Noted subset: CD45RA+ positively selected. The CDR3 nucleotides read TGTGCCAGCAGTTCCTCAAAGGCGGAGGGATTCGGCTCAGAGTACTTC. Translated, it gives CASSSSKAEGFGSEYF.